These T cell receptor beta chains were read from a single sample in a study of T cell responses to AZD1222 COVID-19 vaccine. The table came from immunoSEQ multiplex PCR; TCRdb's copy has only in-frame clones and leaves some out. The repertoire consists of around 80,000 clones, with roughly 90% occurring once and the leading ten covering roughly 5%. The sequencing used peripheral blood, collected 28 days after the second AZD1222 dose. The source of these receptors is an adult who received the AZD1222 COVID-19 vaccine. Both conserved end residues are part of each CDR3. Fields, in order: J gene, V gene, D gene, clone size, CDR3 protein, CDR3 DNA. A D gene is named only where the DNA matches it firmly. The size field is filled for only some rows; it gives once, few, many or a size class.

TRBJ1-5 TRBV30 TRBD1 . CAWGTGGQPQHF TGTGCCTGGGGGACAGGCGGGCAGCCCCAGCATTTT
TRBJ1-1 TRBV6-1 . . CASSEGGSEAFF TGTGCCAGCAGTGAAGGGGGGAGTGAAGCTTTCTTT
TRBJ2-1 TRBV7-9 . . CASSPSGEQFF TGTGCCAGCAGCCCATCGGGTGAGCAGTTCTTC
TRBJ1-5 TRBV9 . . CASNPDRSDQPQHF TGTGCCAGCAACCCGGACCGATCTGATCAGCCCCAGCATTTT
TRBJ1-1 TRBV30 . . CAWSVQAVKTEAFF TGTGCCTGGAGTGTACAAGCAGTAAAGACTGAAGCTTTCTTT
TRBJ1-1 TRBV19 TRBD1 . CASNDRGRFGTEAFF TGTGCCAGTAATGACAGGGGGCGATTCGGCACTGAAGCTTTCTTT
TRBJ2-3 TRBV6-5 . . CASSYAGDTDTQYF TGTGCCAGCAGTTACGCAGGGGACACAGATACGCAGTATTTT
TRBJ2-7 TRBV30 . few CAWTRDSYEQYF TGTGCCTGGACCAGAGACAGCTACGAGCAGTACTTC
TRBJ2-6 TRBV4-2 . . CASSHAGEGSGANVLTF TGTGCCAGCAGCCACGCAGGGGAGGGTTCTGGGGCCAACGTCCTGACTTTC
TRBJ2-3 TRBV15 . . CATSRGLIGTQYF TGTGCCACCAGCAGAGGACTAATCGGTACGCAGTATTTT
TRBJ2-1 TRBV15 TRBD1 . CATSRDGQGSTTWNEQFF TGTGCCACCAGCAGAGATGGACAGGGGTCCACTACGTGGAATGAGCAGTTCTTC
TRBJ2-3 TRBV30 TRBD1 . CAWYRGYTDTQYF TGTGCCTGGTACAGGGGCTACACAGATACGCAGTATTTT
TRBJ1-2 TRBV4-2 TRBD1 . CASSRGDRVDYTF TGTGCCAGCAGCCGGGGGGACAGGGTAGACTACACCTTC
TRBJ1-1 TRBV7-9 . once CASSPRSRSEAFF TGTGCCAGCAGCCCTAGGAGCAGATCTGAAGCTTTCTTT
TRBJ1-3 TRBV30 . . CAWTVSGNSGNTIYF TGTGCCTGGACGGTATCGGGAAACTCTGGAAACACCATATATTTT
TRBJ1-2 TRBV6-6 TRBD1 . CASSARTGHYGYTF TGTGCCAGCAGTGCCCGGACAGGCCACTATGGCTACACCTTC
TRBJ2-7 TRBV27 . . CASLAWGSYEQYF TGTGCCAGCCTGGCGTGGGGGTCCTACGAGCAGTACTTC
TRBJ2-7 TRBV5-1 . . CASSLGSGHWDYEQYF TGCGCCAGCAGCTTGGGATCGGGGCATTGGGACTACGAGCAGTACTTC
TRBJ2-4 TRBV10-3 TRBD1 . CAIRTGGDKNIQYF TGTGCCATCAGGACAGGGGGCGACAAAAACATTCAGTACTTC
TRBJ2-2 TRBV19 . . CASSQIPGVLTGELFF TGTGCCAGTAGCCAAATCCCAGGGGTTCTTACCGGGGAGCTGTTTTTT
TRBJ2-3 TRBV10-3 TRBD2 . CAIRGTSGNTDTQYF TGTGCCATCAGAGGGACTAGCGGTAACACAGATACGCAGTATTTT
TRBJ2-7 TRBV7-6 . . CASSPRLDGIGEQYF TGTGCCAGCAGCCCAAGACTAGACGGGATCGGCGAGCAGTACTTC
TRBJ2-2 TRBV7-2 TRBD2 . CASSFETSGHNTGELFF TGTGCCAGCAGCTTCGAGACTAGCGGGCATAACACCGGGGAGCTGTTTTTT
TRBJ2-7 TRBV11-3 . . CASSPGGGTYEQYF TGTGCCAGCAGCCCCGGGGGCGGGACCTACGAGCAGTACTTC
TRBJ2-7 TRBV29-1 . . CSVVPGAGEQYF TGCAGCGTTGTACCGGGGGCGGGCGAGCAGTACTTC